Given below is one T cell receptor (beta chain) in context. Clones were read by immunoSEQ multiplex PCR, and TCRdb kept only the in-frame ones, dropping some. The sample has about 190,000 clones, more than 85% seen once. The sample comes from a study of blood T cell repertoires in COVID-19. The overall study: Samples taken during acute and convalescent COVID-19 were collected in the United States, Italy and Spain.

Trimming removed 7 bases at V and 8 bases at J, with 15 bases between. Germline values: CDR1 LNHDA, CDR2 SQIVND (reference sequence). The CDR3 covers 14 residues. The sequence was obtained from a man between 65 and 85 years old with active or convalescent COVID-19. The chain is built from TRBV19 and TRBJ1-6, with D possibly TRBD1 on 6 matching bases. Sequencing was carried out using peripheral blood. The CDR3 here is CASKNRASDSPLHF. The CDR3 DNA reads TGTGCCAGTAAGAACAGGGCTTCAGATTCACCCCTCCACTTT.